This T cell receptor beta chain is drawn from a study of response to subunit inactivated influenza vaccine. From the RT-PCR reads, TCRdb called clonotypes with MiXCR, one entry per CDR3 protein. The repertoire includes about half a million distinct CDR3 sequences, less than 8% of them detected once, and roughly 13% sits in the top ten. Germline V gives CDR1 MDHEN, CDR2 SYDVKM. This CDR3 spans 18 amino acids. The V and J ends lost 6 bases and 7 bases, in that order; junction bases with no gene match: 12. A remark on this clonotype: Its antigen is still unknown.

Findings and limits, study-wide: It was suggested by the authors that few new T cells are recruited by each seasonal influenza vaccination.

The chain couples TRBV28 to TRBJ2-4, with TRBD2 matching over 16 bases. The receptor was isolated from a man aged 50-75 years who received an inactivated influenza vaccine. Sequenced material: PBMCs from blood, taken less than 25 months after vaccination. CDR3 loop: CASSQLKGTSGRGNIQYF. As DNA, the CDR3 is TGTGCCAGCAGCCAACTTAAGGGGACTAGCGGGAGGGGGAACATTCAGTACTTC.